Sequencing of this T cell receptor (beta chain) was carried out in a study of shared clonotypes between healthy human individuals. Across the whole study: CD4 naive and memory got three plates each, CD8 naive two, CD8 memory one.

Every subset had its genomic DNA shared out evenly among several immunoSEQ plates. Repertoires were generated with immunoSEQ multiplex PCR, while TCRdb's copy carries only in-frame clones and drops some. The repertoire holds 600,000 to 750,000 clones, with 60% to 80% as singletons. CD4+ cells underwent separation, giving CD45RA+ naive and CD45RA-negative memory subsets. This clonotype originated in a woman in her thirties in good health. The sequenced material came from memory CD4+ T cells sorted from blood. The subset is: CD45RA-negative fraction.

DNA of the CDR3: TGTGCCAGCTCACCATCACGACACGGGACTCATCGCCGAGGTAGCAATCAGCCCCAGCATTTT. Encoded protein: CASSPSRHGTHRRGSNQPQHF. The rearrangement links TRBV18 to TRBJ1-5; D might be TRBD1 (5 bases). There are 21 residues in the CDR3. Trimming removed 2 bases from V and 0 bases from J, with 26 bases in between. The germline V gene encodes CDR1 KGHSH and CDR2 LQKENI.